Listed below are T cell receptor beta chains from one sample, sequenced in a study of T cells of healthy individuals. Each CDR3 protein gets one entry after TCRdb re-called the 5' RACE reads with MiXCR. The sample has under 70,000 distinct CDR3 sequences, about 14% seen once. The receptor set was obtained from a human donor in good health. The CDR3 runs from the conserved cysteine through the conserved F or W.

CDR3,V
CASRQGGRETQYF,TRBV7-2
CSARDVGAESNYGYTF,TRBV20-1
CASALSRNEQFF,TRBV12-5
CASSLKPGAFADTQYF,TRBV13
CSARDAGELFF,TRBV20-1
CASSQEAQGVYGYTF,TRBV4-1
CASSLPLAPYNEQFF,TRBV5-4
CASSLERNTEAFF,TRBV7-6
CASSSGTHPEAFF,TRBV5-6
CAISESNTGEDTGELFF,TRBV10-3
CASSQNSSPETQYF,TRBV4-1
CASRGQGDEKLFF,TRBV27
CSPDIASTDTQYF,TRBV20-1
CASSWAGRDTEAFF,TRBV11-2
CASSSVQNEQFF,TRBV2
CASSPGTSGGRYNEQFF,TRBV5-1
CANRLNRGLGNQPQHF,TRBV28
CASSVRGHDTEAFF,TRBV9
CSVPGLETDTQYF,TRBV20-1
CSVVSLQETQYF,TRBV29-1
CASSFNTDRRTGELFF,TRBV7-2
CASSGGDPQPQHF,TRBV6-1
CASSSVPGASYGYTF,TRBV9
CSAPEGGVSKNIQYF,TRBV20-1
CASSVNRINYGYTF,TRBV2
CASARDRAGSEQYF,TRBV6-1
CASTLRRTGGYGYTF,TRBV27
CSARDEGGQSSYEQYF,TRBV20-1
CATSGRDGNQPQHF,TRBV2
CASSLVFGTDSNEQFF,TRBV5-1
CASRDRGLSPLHF,TRBV14
CASSQDYRGHFNTEAFF,TRBV4-3
CASWTSGSTDTQYF,TRBV7-8
CASSLHSASSGNTIYF,TRBV7-7
CASTESPNNQPQHF,TRBV6-1
CATSDKVGSGANVLTF,TRBV24-1
CASSSGQSTGELFF,TRBV18
CASRFGTGGNEKLFF,TRBV2
CASSLVGGDTIYF,TRBV5-1
CASSQGNTGELFF,TRBV2
CASSPPRPRGTDTQYF,TRBV11-3